This T cell receptor beta chain emerged from a study of cytomegalovirus exposure and HLA in healthy donors. PCR involved 60 Vbeta and 13 Jbeta primers. Sequencing used immunoSEQ multiplex PCR; TCRdb keeps in-frame clones, though not all of them. The sample lists about 130,000 clones; 76% were seen once. CDR1 and CDR2 from the germline V gene are SSHAT and FNYEAQ (reference sequence). The junction had 7 bases not matched to a gene; V was cut back by 5 bases and J by 7 bases. This CDR3 region has 15 residues. The sequence derives from a female donor in good health and CMV-seropositive. The sample was PBMCs. This chain joins TRBV7-7 and TRBJ2-2, with 10 bases that match TRBD1. This CDR3 reads CASSRDRGYGGELFF. CDR3 DNA: TGTGCCAGCAGCCGGGACAGGGGATACGGCGGGGAGCTGTTTTTT.